This entry lists 26 T cell receptor beta chains sequenced from one sample in a study of T cells after yellow fever vaccination. TCRdb redid the calling of the 5' RACE reads with MiXCR, one entry per CDR3 protein. The table lists 450,000 to 600,000 distinct CDR3 sequences, roughly 17% of them singletons. The sequenced sample was PBMCs, obtained 5 days after the first yellow fever vaccination. These receptors all come from a man aged 18 to 29 who received the YFV17D yellow fever vaccine.

This clonotype appeared a few times. The chain couples TRBV5-6 to TRBJ1-5, with a weak D call TRBD1 (6 bases). V dropped 0 bases and J dropped 4 bases, with 11 bases sitting between them. This CDR3 contains 15 residues. Per the germline V gene, CDR1 is SGHDT and CDR2 is YYEEEE. Here the CDR3 reads CASSLAGAPNQPQHF. CDR3 DNA: TGTGCCAGCAGCTTGGCAGGGGCCCCGAATCAGCCCCAGCATTTT.

The rearrangement links TRBV12-3 or TRBV12-4 to TRBJ2-5; 9 bases fit TRBD2. The V segment lost 8 bases and the J segment 3 bases; nucleotides outside the gene matches: 7. This CDR3 contains 14 residues. This CDR3 reads CASYRAGGEETQYF. CDR3 DNA: TGTGCCAGCTACCGTGCGGGGGGGGAAGAGACCCAGTACTTC.

The chain carries TRBV20-1 and TRBJ2-3; D might be TRBD1 (6 bases). Germline V lookup: CDR1 DFQATT, CDR2 SNEGSKA (reference sequence). This CDR3 spans 14 amino acids. The V gene lost 6 bases and the J gene lost 4 bases, with 17 bases spanning the gap. Here the CDR3 DNA reads TGCAGTGCCCCCCGCCCGGACAGTTCAGATACGCAGTATTTT. Translation gives CSAPRPDSSDTQYF.

This clonotype has a handful of counts. The chain uses TRBV7-2 and TRBJ2-5, with 12 bases that match TRBD2. V dropped 5 bases and J dropped 5; count of bases not matched to a gene: 6. CDR3 length equals 15 residues. From germline, CDR1 is SGHTA and CDR2 FQGNSA. CDR3 protein: CASSKLAGGGETQYF. The DNA of the CDR3 is TGTGCCAGCAGCAAACTAGCGGGGGGCGGGGAGACCCAGTACTTC.

This clonotype was observed a few times. V is TRBV10-3 and J is TRBJ2-5, with 7 bases aligning to TRBD1. V shed 6 bases and J 2 bases; nucleotides not matched to a gene: 6. This CDR3 is 14 amino acids long. The germline V gene encodes CDR1 ENHRY and CDR2 SYGVKD. The CDR3 loop reads CAISGTVLQETQYF. The DNA for the CDR3 is TGTGCCATCAGCGGGACAGTCCTACAAGAGACCCAGTACTTC.

With regard to this clonotype: One junction end does not reproduce the germline sequence, and a read error may be involved. V and J are TRBV19 and TRBJ2-7; a possible D gene is TRBD2 (5 bases). Per the germline V gene, CDR1 is LNHDA and CDR2 is SQIVND (reference sequence). The CDR3 extends over 13 amino acids. The CDR3 here is CASSIGERREQHF. For the CDR3, the DNA is TGTGCCAGTAGTATCGGGGAGCGGCGCGAGCAGCACTTC.

The J gene is TRBJ2-1, the V gene TRBV29-1; perhaps TRBD1 as D (6 bases). The CDR3 sequence is 14 residues long. V lost 6 bases, J lost 0 bases, and 12 bases lay in between. Germline CDR1 reads SQVTM; CDR2 reads ANQGSEA. CDR3 DNA sequence: TGCAGCGTCACAGGGCCCAGCTCCTACAATGAGCAGTTCTTC. It codes for CSVTGPSSYNEQFF.

This clonotype was recorded many times. The chain combines TRBV6-2 or TRBV6-3 with TRBJ2-1; unclear D gene. Germline lookup yields CDR1 MNHEY and CDR2 SVGEGT. The CDR3 consists of 15 residues. V was cut by 0 bases and J by 6 bases, with 12 bases left in between. CDR3 nucleotide sequence: TGTGCCAGCAGTTACTCGACAATTAGCCTCAATGAGCAGTTCTTC. It translates to CASSYSTISLNEQFF.

The genes are TRBV5-4 and TRBJ2-5, with D hard to call. CDR3 length equals 13 residues. Germline V CDR1 and CDR2: SGHNT, YYREEE (reference sequence). The V gene lost 4 bases and the J gene lost 6 bases, with 13 bases spanning the gap. The CDR3 sequence: CASSNRDLKTQYF. For the CDR3, the DNA is TGTGCCAGCAGCAACAGAGATTTGAAGACCCAGTACTTC.

The chain uses TRBV19 and TRBJ2-1; unclear D gene. V gave up 3 bases and J gave up 0 bases, with 9 bases separating them. The germline V gene encodes CDR1 LNHDA and CDR2 SQIVND (reference sequence). The CDR3 is 15 residues long. For the CDR3, the DNA is TGTGCCAGTAGTATTTTTCCGAGCTCCTACAATGAGCAGTTCTTC. Translated: CASSIFPSSYNEQFF.

The chain employs TRBV15 and TRBJ1-2; 11 bases are shared with TRBD1. CDR3 size: 15 residues. The V segment lost 4 bases and the J segment 3 bases; nucleotides outside the gene matches: 4. Germline V lookup: CDR1 LNHNV, CDR2 YYDKDF (reference sequence). CDR3 nucleotide sequence: TGTGCCACCAGCATCGGACAGGGGGCTTACTATGGCTACACCTTC. Residues: CATSIGQGAYYGYTF.

There are a few counts of this clonotype. The rearrangement joins TRBV12-3 or TRBV12-4 to TRBJ1-4; 8 bases are shared with TRBD1. The CDR3 runs 14 residues. Unmatched junction bases numbered 5, after V lost 6 bases and J lost 5 bases. CDR3 nucleotide sequence: TGTGCCAGCAGCCCCAGGGGGCGGAATGAAAAACTGTTTTTT. Protein sequence: CASSPRGRNEKLFF.

There are many counts of this clonotype. The chain has TRBV7-3 and TRBJ1-1; a weak D match, TRBD1 (6 bases). Germline CDR1 SGHTA, CDR2 FQGTGA. V lost 5 bases to trimming and J lost 1 base, with 8 bases between them. This CDR3 is built from 13 residues. The CDR3 region has the DNA TGTGCCAGCAGCGCACAGGGGAACACTGAAGCTTTCTTT. It encodes CASSAQGNTEAFF.

This clonotype was seen more than once but under ten times. CDR3 protein: CASSTPQIRPLHF. CDR3 DNA: TGTGCCAGCAGCACCCCACAGATTCGGCCCCTCCACTTT. The rearrangement links TRBV5-5 to TRBJ1-6; D gene ambiguous. Trimming removed 4 bases from V and 13 bases from J, with 15 bases in between. The CDR3 spans 13 residues. Germline lookup yields CDR1 SGHKS and CDR2 YYEKEE (reference sequence).

The CDR3 reads CASSSQGAGRDEQFF. The CDR3 DNA sequence: TGTGCCAGCAGTTCCCAGGGGGCTGGGCGGGATGAGCAGTTCTTC. The rearrangement uses TRBV28 and TRBJ2-1, with 8 positions matching TRBD1. Trimming removed 4 bases from V and 8 bases from J; junction bases left unmatched: 10. Looked up from germline, CDR1 is MDHEN and CDR2 is SYDVKM. This CDR3 is built from 15 residues.

In its sample, this clonotype was seen a few times. The chain employs TRBV20-1 and TRBJ2-3; D is undetermined. Germline V gene lookup returns CDR1 DFQATT and CDR2 SNEGSKA (reference sequence). This CDR3 has 15 amino acids. V was shortened by 1 base and J by 4 bases, with 15 bases between the two germline ends. In nucleotides, the CDR3 is TGCAGTGCTAGAGTCGGCGACGGAGACGCAGATACGCAGTATTTT. Encoded protein: CSARVGDGDADTQYF.

This chain joins TRBV5-6 and TRBJ2-7; possibly TRBD1 or TRBD2 for D (5 bases each). Per germline, CDR1 SGHDT and CDR2 YYEEEE. There are 16 residues in the CDR3. The V gene lost 4 bases and the J gene lost 3 bases, with 20 bases spanning the gap. In DNA form, the CDR3 reads TGTGCCAGCAGCCGATTCACCGGGACGGTAGGCTACGAGCAGTACTTC. Translated: CASSRFTGTVGYEQYF.

This chain uses TRBV7-9 with TRBJ1-1; 7 bases align to TRBD1. The CDR3 covers 17 residues. Germline CDR1 SEHNR, CDR2 FQNEAQ (reference sequence). The V segment lost 6 bases and the J segment 3 bases; nucleotides outside the gene matches: 16. This chain's CDR3 is CASRSDRSRRSDTEAFF. As DNA, the CDR3 is TGTGCCAGCAGATCGGACAGGTCCCGAAGGTCGGACACTGAAGCTTTCTTT.

This clonotype was recorded a few times. The chain combines TRBV5-1 with TRBJ2-7, with D tentatively TRBD1 or TRBD2 (5 bases each). V was clipped by 4 bases and J by 4 bases, with 15 bases between them. The CDR3 loop spans 14 amino acids. CDR1 and CDR2 (germline): SGHRS, YFSETQ. This chain's CDR3 is CASSEGSGLYEQYV. In DNA, the CDR3 is TGCGCCAGCAGCGAGGGGTCAGGGCTTTACGAGCAGTACGTC.

J is TRBJ1-4 and V is TRBV23-1, with D uncertain. TRBV23-1 is flagged as an ORF with uncertain function. Trimming pared 0 bases from V and 2 bases from J, leaving 7 bases between. The CDR3 totals 15 residues. Here the CDR3 DNA reads TGCGCCAGCAGTCAATCGTGGGTGACTAATGAAAAACTGTTTTTT. This translates into CASSQSWVTNEKLFF.

This clonotype was counted only a few times. The chain recombines TRBV12-3 or TRBV12-4 with TRBJ1-2; a possible D gene is TRBD1 (5 bases). This CDR3 contains 14 residues. Trimming cost V 6 bases and J 4 bases, with 15 bases left between them. The DNA for the CDR3 is TGTGCCAGCAGCTGGGGGTGGCAGATCTATGGCTACACCTTC. This sequence encodes CASSWGWQIYGYTF.

This clonotype was seen at least ten times. The chain couples TRBV27 to TRBJ1-6; the D is unclear. Germline values: CDR1 MNHEY, CDR2 SMNVEV (reference sequence). The length of the CDR3 is 12 residues. Trimming left V 6 bases short and J 2 bases short, with 2 bases between. The CDR3 coding sequence is TGTGCCAGCAGCCCCTATAATTCACCCCTCCACTTT. Protein product: CASSPYNSPLHF.

This clonotype was detected a few times. V is TRBV7-9 and J is TRBJ2-3; D unclear. The CDR3 is made up of 17 amino acids. The V and J ends lost 8 bases and 3 bases respectively, with 24 bases between them. Germline V lookup: CDR1 SEHNR, CDR2 FQNEAQ (reference sequence). CDR3: CASLSSSRLQGTDTQYF. The CDR3 bases are TGTGCCAGCTTAAGTTCATCGAGACTCCAAGGGACAGATACGCAGTATTTT.

As regards this clonotype: A read error may account for a junction end that differs from germline. This rearrangement joins TRBV7-4 to TRBJ2-7, with 8 bases identical to TRBD1. The CDR3 contains 19 residues. Germline V gives CDR1 SGHVT, CDR2 SQSDAQ. As DNA, the CDR3 is TGTGCCTGCAGCCAAGTGGTAGGGGGTTCAGGGGGCGGAACCTACGAGCAGTACTTC. Its protein product is CACSQVVGGSGGGTYEQYF.

This clonotype showed up just a few times. The chain carries TRBV4-1 and TRBJ1-1, with D possibly matching TRBD1 (6 bases). Germline loops: CDR1 MGHRA, CDR2 YSYEKL. V was trimmed by 2 bases and J by 4 bases, leaving 11 bases between them. The CDR3 is 14 amino acids. The CDR3 here is CASSQSQGFTEAFF. CDR3 DNA: TGCGCCAGCAGCCAATCTCAGGGGTTCACTGAAGCTTTCTTT.

This clonotype was seen more than once but under ten times. V is TRBV5-4 and J is TRBJ2-3, with D possibly matching TRBD2 (5 bases). Deletions cut 1 base from V and 5 bases from J, with 17 bases between. CDR3 length equals 16 residues. Germline V gives CDR1 SGHNT, CDR2 YYREEE (reference sequence). This chain's CDR3 is CASSLSWSAEGDTQYF. The CDR3 bases are TGTGCCAGCAGCTTGAGTTGGTCTGCCGAGGGAGATACGCAGTATTTT.